The clone carrying this T cell receptor beta chain was picked up a small number of times. Its specificity is unknown. TCRdb re-analysed the RT-PCR reads in MiXCR, keeping a single row per CDR3 protein. The table has about 480,000 distinct CDR3 sequences, 25% seen once. The sample comes from a study of response to subunit inactivated influenza vaccine. Study-level points and caveats: With each seasonal influenza vaccination, the authors suggested, few new T cells are recruited.

The V end was cut by 4 bases, the J end by 1 base, with 10 bases between. This CDR3 comprises 14 residues. The germline V gene encodes CDR1 SGHTA and CDR2 FQGNSA. The chain is built from TRBV7-2 and TRBJ1-2, with D unclear. This material consisted of CD4+ T cells sorted from PBMCs, taken roughly 5 days after vaccination. This clonotype originated in a man aged 50-59 years who received an inactivated influenza vaccine. In DNA form, the CDR3 reads TGTGCCAGCAGCTCAAGTTTTAGTAACTATGGCTACACCTTC. Encoded protein: CASSSSFSNYGYTF.